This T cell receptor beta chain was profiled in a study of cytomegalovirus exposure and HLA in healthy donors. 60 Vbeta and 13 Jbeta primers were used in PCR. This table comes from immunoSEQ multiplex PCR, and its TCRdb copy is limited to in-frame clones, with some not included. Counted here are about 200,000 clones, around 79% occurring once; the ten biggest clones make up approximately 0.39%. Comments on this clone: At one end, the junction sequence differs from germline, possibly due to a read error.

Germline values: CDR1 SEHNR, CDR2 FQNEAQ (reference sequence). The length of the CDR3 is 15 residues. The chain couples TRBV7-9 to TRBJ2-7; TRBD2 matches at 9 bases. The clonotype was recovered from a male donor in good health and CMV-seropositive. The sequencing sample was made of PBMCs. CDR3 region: CSSNNAGGWFNEQYF. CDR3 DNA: TGTTCCAGCAACAACGCGGGAGGGTGGTTTAACGAGCAGTACTTC.